These 26 T cell receptor beta chains were sequenced from one sample in a study of control samples from healthy donors and cancer patients. Sequenced by immunoSEQ multiplex PCR; TCRdb stores in-frame clones only, minus some. In the table there are tens of thousands of clones, approximately 89% of which are singletons. Input material: PBMCs. These receptors came from a man aged 55 to 70 with colorectal cancer.

This clone was found once. The CDR3 protein is CASSSRQGGYEQYF. The CDR3 region has the DNA TGTGCCAGCAGTAGTCGACAGGGGGGCTACGAGCAGTACTTC. The chain combines TRBV7-2 with TRBJ2-7, with 9 positions matching TRBD1. Germline V CDR1 and CDR2: SGHTA, FQGNSA. The V gene end was trimmed by 6 bases and the J gene end by 3 bases; junction bases not matched to a gene: 6. The CDR3 is 14 amino acids.

In this sample, this clone turned up once. CDR3 nucleotide sequence: TGTGCCAGTAGTGAGCGAAGTAAACCTAATGAAAAACTGTTTTTT. Its protein product is CASSERSKPNEKLFF. The genes are TRBV19 and TRBJ1-4; D call uncertain. V lost 5 bases and J 3 bases, leaving 13 bases between the germline ends. The CDR3 is 15 amino acids. CDR1 and CDR2 (germline): LNHDA, SQIVND (reference sequence).

The CDR3 region is CASSEGLAGRSDTQYF. The CDR3 DNA follows: TGTGCCAGCAGTGAAGGCCTAGCGGGCCGCTCAGATACGCAGTATTTT. The J gene is TRBJ2-3, the V gene TRBV2; 8 bases map to TRBD2. Germline trimming cut 1 base from V and 4 bases from J; bases unmatched to any gene: 7. Germline V CDR1 and CDR2: SNHLY, FYNNEI. The CDR3 sequence is 16 residues long.

This clone was observed once. The CDR3 spells CASSYLQGGNYEQYF. DNA for the CDR3: TGTGCCAGCAGTTACCTGCAGGGGGGAAACTACGAGCAGTACTTC. The chain is built from TRBV6-2 or TRBV6-3 and TRBJ2-7, with D possibly matching TRBD1 (7 bases). CDR1 is MNHEY and CDR2 is SVGEGT in the germline V gene. The V end lost 2 bases, the J end lost 3 bases, and 14 bases lay between the germline ends. This CDR3 has 15 residues.

This clone was seen a single time. The CDR3 spells CASSVNPGQGTYEQYF. The CDR3 DNA follows: TGTGCCAGCAGCGTTAATCCGGGACAGGGAACCTACGAGCAGTACTTC. The chain combines TRBV5-5 with TRBJ2-7, with 9 bases that match TRBD1. Germline CDR1 SGHKS, CDR2 YYEKEE (reference sequence). This CDR3 is 16 amino acids long. Unmatched junction bases numbered 10, after V lost 4 bases and J lost 2 bases.

The gene calls are TRBV19 and TRBJ1-2; a weak D match, TRBD1 (5 bases). Germline loops: CDR1 LNHDA, CDR2 SQIVND (reference sequence). The CDR3 loop spans 14 amino acids. V lost 3 bases and J lost 4, with 12 bases in between. CDR3 nucleotides: TGTGCCAGTAGTATTGGCCAGGGCGGCTATGGCTACACCTTC. It is translated as CASSIGQGGYGYTF.

The J gene is TRBJ1-3, the V gene TRBV12-3 or TRBV12-4; unclear D gene. The CDR3 consists of 12 residues. V shed 10 bases and J shed 0 bases, with 7 bases lying between them. For the CDR3, the DNA is TGTGCCAACAAGTACTCTGGAAACACCATATATTTT. It yields the protein CANKYSGNTIYF.

The rearrangement joins TRBV7-2 to TRBJ1-1; D remains unclear. V shed 3 bases and J shed 1 base, with 15 bases lying between them. CDR3 size: 16 residues. The germline V gene encodes CDR1 SGHTA and CDR2 FQGNSA. CDR3 in DNA: TGTGCCAGCAGCTTCTCCCAAGGGTTTGGGAACACTGAAGCTTTCTTT. This encodes CASSFSQGFGNTEAFF.

The V call is TRBV9, the J call TRBJ1-4; D is perhaps TRBD1 (5 bases). The germline V gene encodes CDR1 SGDLS and CDR2 YYNGEE. V shed 0 bases and J shed 5 bases, with 14 bases lying between them. This CDR3 contains 16 residues. The CDR3 DNA reads TGTGCCAGCAGCGTAGGCACTAGCGGGGGGAATGAAAAACTGTTTTTT. It is translated as CASSVGTSGGNEKLFF.

This chain links TRBV28 with TRBJ2-2, with D possibly TRBD1 on 6 matching bases. Deletions cut 10 bases from V and 4 bases from J, with 13 bases between. CDR3 size: 13 residues. Germline V lookup: CDR1 MDHEN, CDR2 SYDVKM. The CDR3 is CATMHRVTGELFF. The CDR3 coding sequence is TGTGCCACCATGCACAGGGTCACCGGGGAGCTGTTTTTT.

Concerning this clone itself: A read error may produce the germline difference seen at one junction end. J is TRBJ2-1 and V is TRBV4-3; D may be TRBD2 (6 bases). Germline V gene sequence: CDR1 LGHNA, CDR2 YSLEER. The CDR3 spans 13 residues. CDR3 loop: CASSQGPDYPGIF. The DNA of the CDR3 is TGCGCCAGCAGCCAAGGGCCGGACTACCCCGGGATCTTC.

CDR3 residues: CASSQREGTQRYTF. Written as DNA, the CDR3 is TGCGCCAGCAGCCAAAGGGAAGGGACCCAGCGCTACACCTTC. This sequence joins TRBV4-1 and TRBJ1-2; D may be TRBD1 (5 bases). The germline CDR1 and CDR2 sequences are MGHRA and YSYEKL. The CDR3 is 14 residues long. Trimming pared 2 bases from V and 9 bases from J, leaving 16 bases between.

The chain employs TRBV5-6 and TRBJ2-5; 11 nucleotides agree with TRBD2. V trimming: 2 bases; J trimming: 1 base; junction bases outside the gene matches: 4. This CDR3 has 16 amino acids. CDR1 and CDR2 from the germline V gene are SGHDT and YYEEEE. The CDR3: CASSFLLAGAQETQYF. In DNA form, the CDR3 reads TGTGCCAGCAGCTTCCTACTAGCGGGGGCCCAAGAGACCCAGTACTTC.

J is TRBJ2-7 and V is TRBV7-2; TRBD1 matches at 7 bases. The germline V gene has CDR1 SGHTA and CDR2 FQGNSA. The CDR3 contains 14 residues. Trimming at V came to 5 bases and at J to 2 bases, leaving 6 bases not matched to a gene. The CDR3 here is CASSKSGQPYEQYF. The CDR3 DNA reads TGTGCCAGCAGCAAATCGGGACAGCCCTACGAGCAGTACTTC.

This clone appeared a single time. The V gene is TRBV29-1, the J gene TRBJ1-1; no clear D gene. This CDR3 region has 15 residues. Trimming removed 7 bases at V and 0 bases at J, with 18 bases between. Germline loops: CDR1 SQVTM, CDR2 ANQGSEA. DNA of the CDR3: TGCAGCGCTTTTGGCCCGTCGACTATGAACACTGAAGCTTTCTTT. This gives the protein CSAFGPSTMNTEAFF.

The V call is TRBV15, the J call TRBJ2-7, with 11 bases that match TRBD1. Per the germline V gene, CDR1 is LNHNV and CDR2 is YYDKDF (reference sequence). Trimming at V came to 1 base and at J to 2 bases, leaving 1 base not matched to a gene. The CDR3 is made up of 15 amino acids. CDR3 loop: CATSRGGQGAYEQYF. The CDR3 nucleotides read TGTGCCACCAGCAGAGGGGGACAGGGGGCCTACGAGCAGTACTTC.

This rearrangement joins TRBV2 to TRBJ2-2; TRBD1 is a possible D gene (6 bases). The germline V gene encodes CDR1 SNHLY and CDR2 FYNNEI. The CDR3 covers 14 residues. V dropped 0 bases and J dropped 7 bases, with 9 bases sitting between them. CDR3 nucleotide sequence: TGTGCCAGCAGTGAAGCAAGGGGGAACGGGGAGCTGTTTTTT. Its translation: CASSEARGNGELFF.

V usage is TRBV19 and J usage is TRBJ1-2; D call uncertain. V was cut by 1 base and J by 5 bases, with 8 bases left in between. The CDR3 covers 13 residues. In germline, CDR1 is LNHDA, CDR2 SQIVND (reference sequence). The CDR3 nucleotides are TGTGCCAGTAGTATAGGGCCGGGGTATGGCTACACCTTC. Protein product: CASSIGPGYGYTF.

The rearrangement joins TRBV7-2 to TRBJ1-5; 9 bases are shared with TRBD1. The CDR3 is made up of 16 amino acids. V lost 2 bases to trimming and J lost 5 bases; unmatched junction nucleotides: 7. The germline gives CDR1 SGHTA, CDR2 FQGNSA. The CDR3 DNA is TGTGCCAGCAGCTTATATTTCGGGACAGGGTATCAGCCCCAGCATTTT. Amino acid sequence: CASSLYFGTGYQPQHF.

DNA for the CDR3: TGTGCCATCGCCCAGGTTTCCACTGAAGCTTTCTTT. Its protein is CAIAQVSTEAFF. The chain has TRBV10-3 and TRBJ1-1; D is ambiguous. The germline gives CDR1 ENHRY, CDR2 SYGVKD. The V end was cut by 8 bases, the J end by 4 bases, with 11 bases between. CDR3 size: 12 residues.

The chain is built from TRBV27 and TRBJ2-5; TRBD2 aligns across 11 bases. The CDR3 loop spans 17 amino acids. The germline V gene has CDR1 MNHEY and CDR2 SMNVEV (reference sequence). V was pared by 5 bases and J by 0 bases, with 8 bases of the junction left unmatched. The CDR3 nucleotides read TGTGCCAGCAGTCCTGGACTAGCGGGCCGGTACCAAGAGACCCAGTACTTC. Its protein is CASSPGLAGRYQETQYF.

This chain uses TRBV19 with TRBJ2-3, with TRBD1 identical over 8 bases. Germline V CDR1 and CDR2: LNHDA, SQIVND (reference sequence). Trimming removed 5 bases from V and 0 bases from J; junction bases left unmatched: 7. The CDR3 has 16 amino acids. The CDR3 DNA sequence: TGTGCCAGTAGTCCACAGGGGGTCCCTAGCACAGATACGCAGTATTTT. This codes for CASSPQGVPSTDTQYF. The full variable domain, completed using reference TRBV19 and TRBJ2-3, is DGGITQSPKYLFRKEGQNVTLSCEQNLNHDAMYWYRQDPGQGLRLIYYSQIVNDFQKGDIAEGYSVSREKKESFPLTVTSAQKNPTAFYLCASSPQGVPSTDTQYFGPGTRLTVL.

The V gene is TRBV30, the J gene TRBJ2-2; 11 positions match TRBD2. The CDR3 covers 15 residues. Germline V CDR1 and CDR2: GTSNPN, SVGIG (reference sequence). The V and J ends lost 8 bases and 0 bases, in that order; junction bases with no gene match: 5. For the CDR3, the DNA is TGTGCCGGACGTAGCGGGGGGGCGAACACCGGGGAGCTGTTTTTT. Translating gives CAGRSGGANTGELFF. Drawing the rest from reference TRBV30 and TRBJ2-2, the complete variable domain is SQTIHQWPATLVQPVGSPLSLECTVEGTSNPNLYWYRQAAGRGLQLLFYSVGIGQISSEVPQNLSASRPQDRQFILSSKKLLLSDSGFYLCAGRSGGANTGELFFGEGSRLTVL.

This chain connects TRBV7-7 to TRBJ2-5, with 9 bases lining up with TRBD2. Trimming at V came to 4 bases and at J to 4 bases, leaving 4 bases not matched to a gene. CDR1 and CDR2 (germline): SSHAT, FNYEAQ (reference sequence). The CDR3 loop spans 14 amino acids. This chain's CDR3 is CASSSGLAPETQYF. The CDR3 DNA sequence: TGTGCCAGCAGCTCGGGACTAGCCCCAGAGACCCAGTACTTC. The entire variable domain, with the rest obtained from reference TRBV7-7 and TRBJ2-5, is as follows: GAGVSQSPRYKVTKRGQDVTLRCDPISSHATLYWYQQALGQGPEFLTYFNYEAQPDKSGLPSDRFSAERPEGSISTLTIQRTEQRDSAMYRCASSSGLAPETQYFGPGTRLLVL.

This chain connects TRBV30 to TRBJ2-7; a possible D gene is TRBD2 (6 bases). Trimming removed 3 bases at V and 2 bases at J, with 17 bases between. This CDR3 is 15 amino acids long. Germline-derived CDR1 and CDR2 are GTSNPN and SVGIG (reference sequence). The CDR3 bases are TGTGCCTGGAGGGCCCCTCGACTAGAAACCTACGAGCAGTACTTC. Protein sequence: CAWRAPRLETYEQYF.

A word on this clone: Within the sample, other DNA sequences also encode this same CDR3. This sequence joins TRBV3-1 (or the pseudogene TRBV3-2) and TRBJ2-2; D remains unclear. CDR1 LGHDT and CDR2 YNNKEL come from the germline V gene (reference sequence). The CDR3 contains 14 residues. V was shortened by 6 bases and J by 1 base, with 9 bases between the two germline ends. The CDR3 DNA is TGTGCCAGCAGTCGATCGATGAACACCGGGGAGCTGTTTTTT. Translated: CASSRSMNTGELFF.